The 4 T cell receptor beta chains listed next were all sequenced from one sample in a study of cytomegalovirus exposure and HLA in healthy donors. PCR used 60 Vbeta primers and 13 Jbeta primers. Assay: immunoSEQ multiplex PCR; the TCRdb copy retains only in-frame clones and omits some. The sample totals 120,000 to 150,000 clones; its top ten clones hold about 1.7%. The sample was PBMCs. These receptor sequences come from a woman between 45 and 60 years old in good health and CMV-seronegative.

This chain uses TRBV6-5 with TRBJ2-7; TRBD2 might be the D (6 bases). The CDR3 is made up of 12 amino acids. V shed 7 bases and J shed 3 bases, with 10 bases lying between them. CDR1 is MNHEY, CDR2 SVGAGI, per germline. The CDR3 protein is CASTSGVYEQYF. CDR3 bases: TGTGCCAGCACCTCGGGGGTCTACGAGCAGTACTTC.

The rearrangement uses TRBV19 and TRBJ2-2; a weak D match, TRBD1 (5 bases). This CDR3 region has 15 residues. The ends were cut back, 1 base at V and 4 bases at J, with 10 bases in the middle. CDR1 and CDR2 (germline): LNHDA, SQIVND (reference sequence). The CDR3 protein is CASSIGRVGTGELFF. Here the CDR3 DNA reads TGTGCCAGTAGTATAGGCAGGGTGGGCACCGGGGAGCTGTTTTTT.

The chain recombines TRBV6-5 with TRBJ1-1; D gene uncertain. Germline loops: CDR1 MNHEY, CDR2 SVGAGI. This CDR3 is 11 amino acids long. V was cut by 6 bases and J by 5 bases, with 7 bases left in between. The CDR3 protein is CASRRATEAFF. CDR3 DNA: TGTGCCAGCAGGAGGGCTACTGAAGCTTTCTTT.

V is TRBV18 and J is TRBJ2-7; perhaps TRBD1 as D (5 bases). V gave up 6 bases and J gave up 6 bases, with 12 bases separating them. Germline V gene sequence: CDR1 KGHSH, CDR2 LQKENI. CDR3 length equals 12 residues. The CDR3 sequence is CASSLGELEQYF. In DNA, the CDR3 is TGTGCCAGCTCCCTAGGGGAACTCGAGCAGTACTTC.